This T cell receptor beta chain was documented in a study of OX40 agonist ivuxolimab in advanced cancers. For the study at large: Dosing consisted of intravenous ivuxolimab at 0.01 to 10 mg/kg every 2 weeks.

About this clone itself: Its antigen is currently unknown.

V lost 7 bases, J lost 0 bases, and 1 base stayed unmatched. Germline V gene lookup returns CDR1 SGHTA and CDR2 FQGNSA. The CDR3 is 14 amino acids. Study-level results: The study observed clonal expansion of CD4+ and CD8+ blood T cells by week 6 at 0.1 to 3.0 mg/kg.

The protocol was immunoSEQ multiplex PCR, while the TCRdb copy is restricted to in-frame clones and leaves out a portion. The sample records about 75,000 clones, around nine tenths being singletons. This receptor was obtained from an adult with an advanced solid tumor such as melanoma, head and neck, liver or kidney cancer. This sequence joins TRBV7-2 and TRBJ2-3; 10 nucleotides line up with TRBD2. The starting material was CD4+ or CD8+ T cells sorted from blood, obtained in a trial of the OX40 agonist ivuxolimab. CDR3 protein: CASKLAGSTDTQYF. DNA for the CDR3: TGTGCCAGCAAACTAGCGGGGAGCACAGATACGCAGTATTTT.